This T cell receptor (beta chain) comes out of a study of siplizumab effects on memory and regulatory T cells. Data came from immunoSEQ multiplex PCR; TCRdb stores just in-frame clones and leaves some out. The sample lists roughly 60,000 clones; roughly 93% were seen once. Germline CDR1 MNHEY, CDR2 SMNVEV (reference sequence). The junction had 5 bases not matched to a gene; V was cut back by 6 bases and J by 6 bases. There are 14 residues in the CDR3. The sequence was obtained from a human donor in good health. The chain uses TRBV27 and TRBJ1-1; the match to TRBD1 covers 12 bases. Sequenced sample: CD8+ T cells sorted from blood. In DNA form, the CDR3 reads TGTGCCAGCAGCTGGGGACAGGGGGCCGCTGAAGCTTTCTTT. Protein sequence: CASSWGQGAAEAFF.